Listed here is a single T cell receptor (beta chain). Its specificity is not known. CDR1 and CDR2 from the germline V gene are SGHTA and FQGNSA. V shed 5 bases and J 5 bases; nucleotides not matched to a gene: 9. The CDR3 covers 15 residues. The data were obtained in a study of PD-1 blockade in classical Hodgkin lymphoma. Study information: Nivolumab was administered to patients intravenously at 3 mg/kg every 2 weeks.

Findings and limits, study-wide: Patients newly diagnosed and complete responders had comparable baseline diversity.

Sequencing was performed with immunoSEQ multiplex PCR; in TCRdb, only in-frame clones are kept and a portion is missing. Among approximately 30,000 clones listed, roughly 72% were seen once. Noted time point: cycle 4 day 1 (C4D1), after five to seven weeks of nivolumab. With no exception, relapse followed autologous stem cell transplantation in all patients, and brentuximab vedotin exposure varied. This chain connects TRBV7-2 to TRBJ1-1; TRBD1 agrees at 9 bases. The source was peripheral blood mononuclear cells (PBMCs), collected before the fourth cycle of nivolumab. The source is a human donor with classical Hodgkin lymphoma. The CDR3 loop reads CASSTRQGGGTEAFF. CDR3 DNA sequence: TGTGCCAGCAGCACTCGACAGGGGGGCGGAACTGAAGCTTTCTTT.